This passage covers 32 T cell receptor beta chains from one sample sequenced in a study of T cell responses to AZD1222 COVID-19 vaccine. Here immunoSEQ multiplex PCR was the method, and the copy in TCRdb shows in-frame clones only, minus some. Of 95,000 or so clones listed, approximately 89% are singletons. The sequences come from peripheral blood, collected 28 days after the second AZD1222 dose. The origin of the receptors is an adult who received the AZD1222 COVID-19 vaccine.

This clone has just one count. V usage is TRBV6-2 or TRBV6-3 and J usage is TRBJ1-1; D perhaps matches TRBD1 (5 bases). The germline CDR1 and CDR2 sequences are MNHEY and SVGEGT. V lost 2 bases to trimming and J lost 0 bases, with 10 bases between them. CDR3 length: 15 amino acids. The CDR3 region has the DNA TGTGCCAGCAGTTACCCCCGGGGCGTGAACACTGAAGCTTTCTTT. Translation: CASSYPRGVNTEAFF.

This clone was observed a handful of times. The genes are TRBV6-5 and TRBJ1-2, with unresolved D. V shed 7 bases and J shed 4 bases, with 13 bases lying between them. This CDR3 is built from 13 residues. Germline-derived CDR1 and CDR2 are MNHEY and SVGAGI. CDR3 bases: TGTGCCAGCATATCACCCGGAGGCTATGGCTACACCTTC. Residues: CASISPGGYGYTF.

The chain combines TRBV3-1 (or the pseudogene TRBV3-2) with TRBJ2-1, with no clear D. V dropped 4 bases and J dropped 8 bases, with 12 bases sitting between them. The CDR3 runs to 13 residues. Germline V gene data show CDR1 as LGHDT and CDR2 as YNNKEL (reference sequence). This CDR3 reads CASSPGGPHEQFF. CDR3 bases: TGTGCCAGCAGCCCCGGCGGCCCCCATGAGCAGTTCTTC.

This clone has a single count. The DNA for the CDR3 is TGCGCCAGCAGTGTTAACAAAAACATTCAGTACTTC. It specifies CASSVNKNIQYF. The chain carries TRBV10-2 and TRBJ2-4, with unresolved D. Deletions cut 4 bases from V and 3 bases from J, with 4 bases between. The germline CDR1 and CDR2 sequences are WSHSY and SAAADI. The CDR3 runs 12 residues.

This chain uses TRBV29-1 with TRBJ2-1, with D perhaps matching TRBD1 (6 bases). The V gene's germline CDR1 is SQVTM and CDR2 ANQGSEA. V was shortened by 5 bases and J by 1 base, with 15 bases between the two germline ends. CDR3 length: 15 amino acids. The CDR3 sequence: CSVSTGTRSYNEQFF. The CDR3 DNA follows: TGCAGCGTTTCTACAGGGACCAGGTCCTACAATGAGCAGTTCTTC.

Notes on this clone: Distinct nucleotide sequences in the sample also encode this CDR3. The genes are TRBV2 and TRBJ1-5, with D perhaps TRBD1 (5 bases). The V gene lost 7 bases and the J gene lost 1 base, with 8 bases spanning the gap. Germline V gene sequence: CDR1 SNHLY, CDR2 FYNNEI. The CDR3 runs to 13 residues. CDR3 protein: CASNRDSNQPQHF. The CDR3 nucleotides read TGTGCCAGCAATCGGGACAGCAATCAGCCCCAGCATTTT.

The rearrangement joins TRBV28 to TRBJ2-7; D perhaps matches TRBD2 (7 bases). The CDR3 is 11 residues long. Germline-derived CDR1 and CDR2 are MDHEN and SYDVKM. The CDR3: CAAGAPHQQYF. CDR3 DNA: TGTGCGGCGGGGGCCCCACACCAGCAGTACTTC.

This chain connects TRBV7-8 to TRBJ2-1, with D perhaps matching TRBD2 (6 bases). The V and J ends lost 5 bases and 0 bases respectively, with 14 bases between them. Germline assignment: CDR1 SGHVS and CDR2 FQNEAQ. This CDR3 is 16 amino acids long. The CDR3 region has the DNA TGTGCCAGCAGCCCGGGACTTCACAGCTCCTACAATGAGCAGTTCTTC. Its protein product is CASSPGLHSSYNEQFF.

The chain joins TRBV6-4 to TRBJ1-1; no clear D gene. Per germline, CDR1 MRHNA and CDR2 SNTAGT. The V gene lost 5 bases and the J gene lost 2 bases, with 9 bases spanning the gap. The CDR3 runs 13 residues. CDR3 in DNA: TGTGCCAGCAGTTTAGAGGTTAACACTGAAGCTTTCTTT. It is translated as CASSLEVNTEAFF.

The V call is TRBV19, the J call TRBJ1-5; 7 nucleotides line up with TRBD1. CDR1 and CDR2 (germline): LNHDA, SQIVND (reference sequence). This CDR3 contains 16 residues. V was clipped by 5 bases and J by 1 base; unmatched bases: 8. The CDR3 DNA is TGTGCCAGTAGTCCTCAGGGGGGGTTCAGCAATCAGCCCCAGCATTTT. This gives the protein CASSPQGGFSNQPQHF. Variable domain in full (rest from reference TRBV19 and TRBJ1-5): DGGITQSPKYLFRKEGQNVTLSCEQNLNHDAMYWYRQDPGQGLRLIYYSQIVNDFQKGDIAEGYSVSREKKESFPLTVTSAQKNPTAFYLCASSPQGGFSNQPQHFGDGTRLSIL.

The genes are TRBV6-5 and TRBJ1-5; 8 bases agree with TRBD1. The CDR3 is 16 residues long. J was trimmed by 6 bases and V by 0 bases; bases with no gene match: 7. Germline V CDR1 and CDR2: MNHEY, SVGAGI. The CDR3 region has the DNA TGTGCCAGCAGTTACTCGGGACAGGAGGGGGGTCAGCCCCAGCATTTT. Translation: CASSYSGQEGGQPQHF.

CDR3 nucleotides: TGTGCCAGCAGCTTAGACACAGGGGGGAGATCTGAAGCTTTCTTT. Amino acids: CASSLDTGGRSEAFF. The genes are TRBV11-2 and TRBJ1-1, with 8 bases lining up with TRBD1. V lost 0 bases, J lost 6 bases, and 6 bases stayed unmatched. CDR3 size: 15 residues. CDR1 is SGHAT, CDR2 FQNNGV, per germline.

This chain links TRBV6-5 with TRBJ2-7; D might be TRBD1 or TRBD2, each matching 5 bases. In germline, CDR1 is MNHEY, CDR2 SVGAGI. There are 15 residues in the CDR3. V was clipped by 2 bases and J by 2 bases, with 13 bases between them. CDR3 in DNA: TGTGCCAGCAGTTACGGAACGGGACCCCCCTACGAGCAGTACTTC. Residues: CASSYGTGPPYEQYF.

The chain is built from TRBV30 and TRBJ2-6; D call uncertain. Germline V gives CDR1 GTSNPN, CDR2 SVGIG (reference sequence). The CDR3 covers 16 residues. V dropped 0 bases and J dropped 0 bases, with 9 bases sitting between them. CDR3 DNA: TGTGCCTGGAGTGTTTGGCGGACCTCTGGGGCCAACGTCCTGACTTTC. This sequence encodes CAWSVWRTSGANVLTF.

The genes are TRBV12-5 and TRBJ2-2; TRBD1 or TRBD2 may be the D gene (5 bases each). CDR3 length: 14 residues. The V gene lost 3 bases and the J gene lost 4 bases, with 9 bases spanning the gap. Germline V gene data show CDR1 as LGHNT and CDR2 as FRNRAP. DNA for the CDR3: TGTGCTAGTGGTTTTTGGGGGACCACCGGGGAGCTGTTTTTT. This translates into CASGFWGTTGELFF.

The chain links TRBV7-9 to TRBJ1-4; 8 positions match TRBD1. Germline trimming cut 6 bases from V and 7 bases from J; bases unmatched to any gene: 7. The CDR3 runs to 14 residues. CDR1 and CDR2 from the germline V gene are SEHNR and FQNEAQ (reference sequence). CDR3: CASRTGGLGEKLFF. CDR3 sequence (DNA): TGTGCCAGCAGAACAGGGGGATTAGGTGAAAAACTGTTTTTT.

Here the CDR3 reads CASSAGTHSPLHF. CDR3 sequence (DNA): TGTGCCAGCAGTGCCGGGACACATTCACCCCTCCACTTT. The chain recombines TRBV12-3 or TRBV12-4 with TRBJ1-6, with TRBD1 as a possible D gene (6 bases). The germline V and J ends were trimmed by 5 bases and 8 bases, with 10 bases remaining between them. The CDR3 is 13 residues long.

This rearrangement joins TRBV6-5 to TRBJ2-1, with 7 positions matching TRBD1. Germline V gene data show CDR1 as MNHEY and CDR2 as SVGAGI. The CDR3 has 14 residues. The V gene end was trimmed by 6 bases and the J gene end by 2 bases; junction bases not matched to a gene: 4. DNA of the CDR3: TGTGCCAGCAGCAGACAGGGCCCCTACAATGAGCAGTTCTTC. Translating it yields CASSRQGPYNEQFF.

Regarding this clone: Other DNA sequences in this sample translate to the same CDR3. The chain is built from TRBV11-2 and TRBJ2-1, with D hard to call. The V gene's germline CDR1 is SGHAT and CDR2 FQNNGV. The CDR3 covers 16 residues. Between the trimmed V and J ends, which lost 0 bases and 0 bases, there was a span of 9 bases. CDR3 nucleotide sequence: TGTGCCAGCAGCTTAGATCCGGTTAGCTCCTACAATGAGCAGTTCTTC. It codes for CASSLDPVSSYNEQFF. The variable domain in full, with the rest retrieved from reference TRBV11-2 and TRBJ2-1, is EAGVAQSPRYKIIEKRQSVAFWCNPISGHATLYWYQQILGQGPKLLIQFQNNGVVDDSQLPKDRFSAERLKGVDSTLKIQPAKLEDSAVYLCASSLDPVSSYNEQFFGPGTRLTVL.

This clone was found once. The V gene is TRBV5-1, the J gene TRBJ2-3, with D uncertain. The CDR3 is 15 residues long. In germline, CDR1 is SGHRS, CDR2 YFSETQ. V was trimmed by 2 bases and J by 4 bases, leaving 14 bases between them. CDR3 in DNA: TGCGCCAGCAGCTTTGGGTTTACAGAGGCAGATACGCAGTATTTT. It codes for CASSFGFTEADTQYF.

This chain links TRBV28 with TRBJ1-5, with D maybe TRBD1 (6 bases). The CDR3 is made up of 18 amino acids. In germline, CDR1 is MDHEN, CDR2 SYDVKM. V was cut by 5 bases and J by 8 bases, with 28 bases left in between. The DNA for the CDR3 is TGTGCCAGCAGTCCAACGCGGGACACCTTCGGAGAGGATAAGCCCCAGCATTTT. Translating gives CASSPTRDTFGEDKPQHF.

The V and J genes are TRBV29-1 and TRBJ2-1, with TRBD2 matching 9 bases. Unmatched junction bases numbered 9, after V lost 7 bases and J lost 5 bases. This CDR3 region has 14 residues. Germline-derived CDR1 and CDR2 are SQVTM and ANQGSEA. The CDR3 protein is CSAHSASGNNEQFF. In nucleotides, the CDR3 is TGCAGCGCCCACTCGGCTAGCGGGAACAATGAGCAGTTCTTC.

The chain uses TRBV6-2 or TRBV6-3 and TRBJ2-7; unclear D gene. The germline CDR1 and CDR2 sequences are MNHEY and SVGEGT. This CDR3 is built from 16 residues. The V end lost 0 bases, the J end lost 3 bases, and 15 bases lay between the germline ends. This CDR3 reads CASSYSGQLYYYEQYF. The CDR3 DNA sequence: TGTGCCAGCAGTTACTCCGGGCAGCTATACTACTACGAGCAGTACTTC.

This chain connects TRBV6-5 to TRBJ2-5; 7 nucleotides match TRBD2. Trimming cost V 8 bases and J 4 bases; bases outside gene matches: 10. The CDR3 runs to 14 residues. In germline, CDR1 is MNHEY, CDR2 SVGAGI. CDR3 protein: CASRTGGLGETQYF. Written as DNA, the CDR3 is TGTGCCAGCCGAACCGGAGGACTAGGAGAGACCCAGTACTTC.

The chain uses TRBV28 and TRBJ1-1; 8 bases line up with TRBD1. This CDR3 has 15 amino acids. J lost 2 bases, V lost 6 bases, and 8 bases had no gene match. From germline, CDR1 is MDHEN and CDR2 SYDVKM. The chain's CDR3 is CASRHLDRDNTEAFF. The CDR3 coding sequence is TGTGCCAGCAGACACCTGGACAGGGACAACACTGAAGCTTTCTTT. Variable domain in full (rest from reference TRBV28 and TRBJ1-1): DVKVTQSSRYLVKRTGEKVFLECVQDMDHENMFWYRQDPGLGLRLIYFSYDVKMKEKGDIPEGYSVSREKKERFSLILESASTNQTSMYLCASRHLDRDNTEAFFGQGTRLTVV.

Comment on this clone: Other DNA variants within this sample encode the same CDR3. V gene TRBV28 combines with J gene TRBJ1-5, with a possible D match to TRBD1 (6 bases). Germline V lookup: CDR1 MDHEN, CDR2 SYDVKM. CDR3 size: 14 residues. Trimming removed 4 bases at V and 4 bases at J, with 11 bases between. For the CDR3, the DNA is TGTGCCAGCAGTTCAGGGCAGGGGAATCAGCCCCAGCATTTT. Encoded protein: CASSSGQGNQPQHF.

The chain has TRBV6-6 and TRBJ1-5, with TRBD1 matching 8 bases. J gave up 4 bases and V 2 bases, and 4 bases lay outside the gene matches. Germline CDR1 MNHNY, CDR2 SVGAGI (reference sequence). This CDR3 is built from 15 residues. The CDR3 DNA reads as TGTGCCAGCAGTTACCTGGGACAGGTAAATCAGCCCCAGCATTTT. This sequence encodes CASSYLGQVNQPQHF.

The rearrangement uses TRBV19 and TRBJ2-5, with D perhaps TRBD1 (7 bases). Trimming left V 3 bases short and J 4 bases short, with 12 bases between. Germline-derived CDR1 and CDR2 are LNHDA and SQIVND (reference sequence). The CDR3 length is 14 residues. The CDR3 DNA reads TGTGCCAGTAGTATTAACAGGGGAGGAGAGACCCAGTACTTC. Amino acid sequence: CASSINRGGETQYF.

The chain couples TRBV7-2 to TRBJ2-7, with TRBD2 matching over 9 bases. Germline-derived CDR1 and CDR2 are SGHTA and FQGNSA. CDR3 length: 16 amino acids. The V segment lost 8 bases and the J segment 2 bases; nucleotides outside the gene matches: 13. The CDR3 nucleotides are TGTGCCAGCGGATCCCCACGGGGCGGGAGGGCCTACGAGCAGTACTTC. It encodes CASGSPRGGRAYEQYF.

The V call is TRBV3-1 (or the pseudogene TRBV3-2), the J call TRBJ2-4; 8 bases are a match to TRBD1. CDR1 is LGHDT and CDR2 is YNNKEL in the germline V gene (reference sequence). V was clipped by 5 bases and J by 3 bases; unmatched bases: 3. The CDR3 loop spans 14 amino acids. The CDR3 sequence: CASSFTGGKNIQYF. The CDR3 bases are TGTGCCAGCAGCTTCACAGGGGGCAAAAACATTCAGTACTTC.

V is TRBV28 and J is TRBJ2-1; TRBD1 or TRBD2 may be the D gene (5 bases each). Germline lookup yields CDR1 MDHEN and CDR2 SYDVKM. V lost 7 bases and J 10 bases, leaving 20 bases between the germline ends. This CDR3 has 14 residues. CDR3 nucleotide sequence: TGTGCCAGCACCTCCTTTTCGGGGACGGGAGAGCAGTTCTTC. Encoded protein: CASTSFSGTGEQFF.

J is TRBJ1-1 and V is TRBV18, with D possibly being TRBD1 (5 bases). The germline V gene has CDR1 KGHSH and CDR2 LQKENI. This CDR3 has 17 residues. V was trimmed by 4 bases and J by 0 bases, leaving 18 bases between them. CDR3 region: CASSRIPLGQVNTEAFF. CDR3 nucleotides: TGTGCCAGCTCACGTATTCCTCTGGGGCAGGTGAACACTGAAGCTTTCTTT.